Shown below are 24 T cell receptor beta chains from a single sample sequenced in a study of blood T cell repertoires in COVID-19. The protocol was immunoSEQ multiplex PCR, while the TCRdb copy is restricted to in-frame clones and leaves out a portion. The table lists roughly 400,000 clones, roughly 91% of them singletons. What was sequenced was PBMCs or T cells enriched from blood (not recorded which). All receptors derive from a man younger than 35 who had recovered from COVID-19.

Details on this clone: The identical CDR3 is also encoded by other nucleotide sequences in the sample. The genes are TRBV19 and TRBJ2-7, with 11 bases lining up with TRBD1. Germline trimming cut 3 bases from V and 1 base from J; bases unmatched to any gene: 2. In germline, CDR1 is LNHDA, CDR2 SQIVND (reference sequence). This CDR3 has 15 residues. Here the CDR3 DNA reads TGTGCCAGTAGTATCCGGGACAGGGGGTCCTACGAGCAGTACTTC. This gives the protein CASSIRDRGSYEQYF.

This clone showed up just once. V is TRBV7-2 and J is TRBJ2-7, with D perhaps TRBD1 (6 bases). Trimming removed 3 bases from V and 0 bases from J, with 12 bases in between. Germline V CDR1 and CDR2: SGHTA, FQGNSA. The CDR3 runs to 15 residues. CDR3 in DNA: TGTGCCAGCAGCTTTCGAGGGGGATTCTCCTACGAGCAGTACTTC. Its translation: CASSFRGGFSYEQYF.

The chain uses TRBV7-9 and TRBJ2-2, with D hard to call. The V and J ends lost 3 bases and 7 bases respectively, with 15 bases between them. Germline CDR1 reads SEHNR; CDR2 reads FQNEAQ (reference sequence). This CDR3 is built from 15 residues. The CDR3 reads CASSFSHRSSGELFF. CDR3 bases: TGTGCCAGCAGCTTTTCTCACAGATCGAGCGGGGAGCTGTTTTTT.

The gene calls are TRBV19 and TRBJ1-2; 7 nucleotides line up with TRBD1. Germline V CDR1 and CDR2: LNHDA, SQIVND (reference sequence). This CDR3 has 15 residues. Unmatched junction bases numbered 16, after V lost 7 bases and J lost 8 bases. The CDR3 region has the DNA TGTGCCAGTACTGAAATGATGGGGGGACAGACGGGCTACACCTTC. Protein sequence: CASTEMMGGQTGYTF.

This clone was observed a handful of times. The CDR3: CASSQGDSFNQPQHF. The CDR3 DNA reads as TGTGCCAGCAGCCAAGGAGACAGTTTTAATCAGCCCCAGCATTTT. The V call is TRBV28, the J call TRBJ1-5; a weak D match, TRBD1 (5 bases). The length of the CDR3 is 15 residues. Trimming removed 6 bases at V and 4 bases at J, with 16 bases between. Per germline, CDR1 MDHEN and CDR2 SYDVKM.

V and J are TRBV29-1 and TRBJ1-2, with D uncertain. The germline V gene has CDR1 SQVTM and CDR2 ANQGSEA. Trimming shortened V by 4 bases and J by 6 bases, and 21 bases separated the two germline ends. The CDR3 length is 15 residues. CDR3 DNA sequence: TGCAGCGTTGTTCAATATACGCAGATTCACGATGGCTACACCTTC. This codes for CSVVQYTQIHDGYTF.

The chain uses TRBV30 and TRBJ1-4, with D possibly being TRBD1 (5 bases). Germline-derived CDR1 and CDR2 are GTSNPN and SVGIG (reference sequence). This CDR3 comprises 13 residues. V shed 5 bases and J shed 8 bases, with 15 bases lying between them. In nucleotides, the CDR3 is TGTGCCTGGGATAGGGGATATCAGGAAAAACTGTTTTTT. Residues: CAWDRGYQEKLFF.

The V and J genes are TRBV10-3 and TRBJ2-3; D is perhaps TRBD1 (5 bases). The V gene lost 10 bases and the J gene lost 0 bases, with 11 bases spanning the gap. From germline, CDR1 is ENHRY and CDR2 SYGVKD. The CDR3 is made up of 13 amino acids. DNA for the CDR3: TGTGCCACCACAGGAACTAGCACAGATACGCAGTATTTT. Translating gives CATTGTSTDTQYF.

This rearrangement joins TRBV28 to TRBJ1-2, with no clear D. The CDR3 consists of 17 residues. In germline, CDR1 is MDHEN, CDR2 SYDVKM. Between the trimmed V and J ends, which lost 0 bases and 4 bases, there was a span of 18 bases. The DNA for the CDR3 is TGTGCCAGCAGTTTATGGTCGCCGGCAGGTACCAGCTATGGCTACACCTTC. It yields the protein CASSLWSPAGTSYGYTF.

This chain's CDR3 is CASSPTDSSYEQYF. DNA for the CDR3: TGTGCCAGCAGCCCTACAGATAGCTCCTACGAGCAGTACTTC. The rearrangement links TRBV14 to TRBJ2-7; D not certain. Trimming cost V 4 bases and J 0 bases, with 10 bases left between them. This CDR3 has 14 residues. Germline loops: CDR1 SGHDN, CDR2 FVKESK.

This clone was detected once. The rearrangement uses TRBV19 and TRBJ2-5, with D possibly TRBD2 on 5 matching bases. Trimming removed 0 bases at V and 4 bases at J, with 15 bases between. The CDR3 runs 16 residues. Germline loops: CDR1 LNHDA, CDR2 SQIVND (reference sequence). The CDR3 DNA sequence: TGTGCCAGTAGTATAGAATTACCGGGAACCCCAGAGACCCAGTACTTC. Its protein product is CASSIELPGTPETQYF.

The V gene is TRBV7-2, the J gene TRBJ2-2; TRBD2 is a possible D gene (6 bases). CDR3 length: 15 residues. V lost 5 bases, J lost 5 bases, and 15 bases lay in between. Germline V CDR1 and CDR2: SGHTA, FQGNSA. CDR3 nucleotides: TGTGCCAGCAGCACTGGCGGAGGGAGGACCGGGGAGCTGTTTTTT. Protein sequence: CASSTGGGRTGELFF.

This chain uses TRBV7-8 with TRBJ1-2, with 7 bases aligning to TRBD1. Germline V gives CDR1 SGHVS, CDR2 FQNEAQ. The junction had 4 bases not matched to a gene; V was cut back by 5 bases and J by 4 bases. This CDR3 has 13 amino acids. This CDR3 is CASSIRQGYGYTF. In DNA, the CDR3 is TGTGCCAGCAGCATAAGACAGGGCTATGGCTACACCTTC. Using reference TRBV7-8 and TRBJ1-2 for the parts outside the CDR3, the full variable domain is GAGVSQSPRYKVAKRGQDVALRCDPISGHVSLFWYQQALGQGPEFLTYFQNEAQLDKSGLPSDRFFAERPEGSVSTLKIQRTQQEDSAVYLCASSIRQGYGYTFGSGTRLTVV.

The gene calls are TRBV9 and TRBJ1-1; D gene ambiguous. Germline V gene sequence: CDR1 SGDLS, CDR2 YYNGEE. The CDR3 spans 12 residues. The V and J ends lost 2 bases and 5 bases respectively, with 7 bases between them. DNA of the CDR3: TGTGCCAGCAGCGTTTGGGAGACTGAAGCTTTCTTT. This encodes CASSVWETEAFF. The full variable domain, completed using reference TRBV9 and TRBJ1-1, is DSGVTQTPKHLITATGQRVTLRCSPRSGDLSVYWYQQSLDQGLQFLIQYYNGEERAKGNILERFSAQQFPDLHSELNLSSLELGDSALYFCASSVWETEAFFGQGTRLTVV.

This clone has just a few counts. V and J are TRBV27 and TRBJ1-4; D not resolved. The germline V gene has CDR1 MNHEY and CDR2 SMNVEV (reference sequence). Trimming shortened V by 4 bases and J by 5 bases, and 8 bases separated the two germline ends. The CDR3 consists of 13 residues. This chain's CDR3 is CASSSSRNEKLFF. DNA of the CDR3: TGTGCCAGCAGTTCTAGCCGGAATGAAAAACTGTTTTTT.

This sequence joins TRBV3-1 (or the pseudogene TRBV3-2) and TRBJ1-2; D is ambiguous. The germline V gene has CDR1 LGHDT and CDR2 YNNKEL (reference sequence). V lost 6 bases and J 9 bases, leaving 11 bases between the germline ends. The CDR3 loop spans 11 amino acids. The CDR3 region has the DNA TGTGCCAGCAGTTCTCCCGGGAGCTACACCTTC. Protein sequence: CASSSPGSYTF.

The rearrangement links TRBV12-3 or TRBV12-4 to TRBJ1-1; 8 nucleotides match TRBD1. CDR3 size: 13 residues. V lost 8 bases, J lost 5 bases, and 7 bases stayed unmatched. The chain's CDR3 is CASWTGRGTEAFF. In DNA form, the CDR3 reads TGTGCCAGCTGGACAGGGCGTGGGACTGAAGCTTTCTTT.

This rearrangement joins TRBV5-1 to TRBJ2-1; the match to TRBD2 covers 7 bases. CDR1 and CDR2 (germline): SGHRS, YFSETQ. The CDR3 is made up of 17 amino acids. V lost 4 bases, J lost 2 bases, and 12 bases stayed unmatched. The CDR3 coding sequence is TGCGCCAGCAGCGAGGGCCGGGGGAGGGCAACCTACAATGAGCAGTTCTTC. Translation: CASSEGRGRATYNEQFF.

This sequence joins TRBV27 and TRBJ2-1, with 11 bases lining up with TRBD2. V was pared by 0 bases and J by 5 bases, with 6 bases of the junction left unmatched. The CDR3 contains 17 residues. From germline, CDR1 is MNHEY and CDR2 SMNVEV (reference sequence). CDR3 in amino acids: CASSLSSTSGTNNEQFF. The CDR3 nucleotides are TGTGCCAGCAGTTTATCATCGACTAGCGGGACTAACAATGAGCAGTTCTTC.

This chain uses TRBV18 with TRBJ2-7, with 7 bases identical to TRBD2. The CDR3 is 15 residues long. The germline V gene encodes CDR1 KGHSH and CDR2 LQKENI. V was clipped by 3 bases and J by 3 bases; unmatched bases: 8. Here the CDR3 reads CASSPLGEGLYEQYF. CDR3 in DNA: TGTGCCAGCTCACCCCTGGGGGAGGGGCTCTACGAGCAGTACTTC.

The rearrangement joins TRBV13 to TRBJ2-3, with 7 bases fitting TRBD1. The CDR3 has 16 residues. CDR1 PRHDT and CDR2 FYEKMQ come from the germline V gene (reference sequence). V was clipped by 5 bases and J by 6 bases; unmatched bases: 14. The CDR3 loop reads CASSPSRQGHSDTQYF. The CDR3 DNA is TGTGCCAGCAGCCCATCGAGACAGGGACATTCGGATACGCAGTATTTT.

This chain connects TRBV7-3 to TRBJ1-1; D is possibly TRBD1 (6 bases). The germline V gene has CDR1 SGHTA and CDR2 FQGTGA. Trimming shortened V by 4 bases and J by 1 base, and 7 bases separated the two germline ends. The CDR3 runs 13 residues. DNA of the CDR3: TGTGCCAGCAGCTCGGGACAGAACACTGAAGCTTTCTTT. Translating gives CASSSGQNTEAFF.

The chain employs TRBV28 and TRBJ1-4, with TRBD1 matching over 8 bases. The length of the CDR3 is 14 residues. J gave up 3 bases and V 9 bases, and 6 bases lay outside the gene matches. Germline V gene lookup returns CDR1 MDHEN and CDR2 SYDVKM. CDR3 in DNA: TGTGCCAGTCAGGGGGCCGTACCTAATGAAAAACTGTTTTTT. Amino acids: CASQGAVPNEKLFF.

V gene TRBV19 combines with J gene TRBJ2-5, with 9 bases lining up with TRBD2. This CDR3 spans 22 amino acids. With 1 base clipped from V and 4 bases from J, the junction kept 25 bases outside the gene matches. Looked up from germline, CDR1 is LNHDA and CDR2 is SQIVND (reference sequence). The chain's CDR3 is CASSIVGDSGIAGVYYRETQYF. CDR3 nucleotides: TGTGCCAGTAGTATAGTTGGGGACAGCGGAATAGCGGGAGTGTATTATAGAGAGACCCAGTACTTC.